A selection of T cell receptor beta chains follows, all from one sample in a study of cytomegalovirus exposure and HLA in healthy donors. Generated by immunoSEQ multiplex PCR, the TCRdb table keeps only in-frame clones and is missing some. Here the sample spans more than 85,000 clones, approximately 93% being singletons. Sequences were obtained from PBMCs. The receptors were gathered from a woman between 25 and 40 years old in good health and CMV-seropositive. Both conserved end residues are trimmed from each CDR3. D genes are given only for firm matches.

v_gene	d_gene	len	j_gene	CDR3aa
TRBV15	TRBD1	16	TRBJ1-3	ATSSLGSGQGGRNTIY
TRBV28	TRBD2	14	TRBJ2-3	ASSPPGLAGTHTQY
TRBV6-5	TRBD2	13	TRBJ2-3	ASCPFAGGGDTQY
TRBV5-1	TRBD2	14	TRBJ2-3	ASSAGTSGLGDTQY
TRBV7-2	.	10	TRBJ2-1	ASSLGEHEQF
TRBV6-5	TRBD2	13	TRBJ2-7	ASRKGLAGAIVEY
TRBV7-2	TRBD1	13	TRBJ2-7	ASSFQTGITYEQY
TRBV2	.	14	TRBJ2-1	ASSERMGGGYNEQF
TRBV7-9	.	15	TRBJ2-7	ASSSPDWPPSSYEQY
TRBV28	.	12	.	ASSLSGNGYEQY
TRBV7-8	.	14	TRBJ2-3	ASSPFRGAQGHTQY
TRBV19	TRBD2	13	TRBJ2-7	ASSLGISGSYEQY
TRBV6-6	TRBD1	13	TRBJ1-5	ASSYSGQGTQPQH
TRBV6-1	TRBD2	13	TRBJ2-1	ASSDTSGSYNEQF
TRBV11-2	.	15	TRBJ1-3	ASSSIRHPQGTHTIY
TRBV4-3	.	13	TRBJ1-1	ASSQDRAGVFEAF
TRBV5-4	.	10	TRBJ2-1	ASSFRGHEQF
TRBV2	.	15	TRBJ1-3	ASSEVDRVYSGNTIY
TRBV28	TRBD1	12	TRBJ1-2	ASSSGQGIYGYT
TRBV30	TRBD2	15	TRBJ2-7	AWRGGSWGRGTYEQY
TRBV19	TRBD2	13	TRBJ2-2	ASSSIAGGSGELF
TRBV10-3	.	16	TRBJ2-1	AISDSEISGDSYNEQF
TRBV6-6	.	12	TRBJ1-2	ASRTVSANYGYT
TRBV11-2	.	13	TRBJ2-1	ASSLDPNSYNEQF
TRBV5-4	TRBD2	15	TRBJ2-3	ASSAPSLAGGADTQY
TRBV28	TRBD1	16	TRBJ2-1	ASSLHRGKGELRNEQF
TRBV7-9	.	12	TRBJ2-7	ASSGFGYSYEQY
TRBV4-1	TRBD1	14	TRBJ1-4	ASSQAGTVWREKLF
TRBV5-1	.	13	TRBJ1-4	ASSLVAGVNEKLF
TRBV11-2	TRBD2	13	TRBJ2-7	ASSRAIAGVGEQY